This T cell receptor beta chain was identified in a study of T cell repertoires in aging, cancer and after chemotherapy. Overall study context: Around 8.8 million TCR reads were in the whole dataset. Study outcomes and limitations: Untreated cancer patients had significantly lower blood TCR diversity than age-matched healthy donors.

This clonotype occurred a few times. Its target is unknown. Amplification of TCR beta used genomic DNA extracted from peripheral blood. A mixed TRB-A/B primer pool amplified rearranged TRB by multiplex touch-down PCR. TCRdb re-called the multiplex PCR reads with MiXCR, one entry per CDR3 protein. The sample has about 8,000 distinct CDR3 sequences; roughly half are singletons. This CDR3 region has 13 residues. Looked up from germline, CDR1 is MNHEY and CDR2 is SVGAGI. V gave up 6 bases and J gave up 4 bases, with 12 bases separating them. This clonotype originated in a human donor with a solid tumor. The rearrangement links TRBV6-5 to TRBJ1-1; D is unresolved. The sequencing input was blood. The CDR3 DNA reads as TGTGCCAGCAGCTTTGTCCCTGCCACTGAAGCTTTCTTT. This codes for CASSFVPATEAFF.